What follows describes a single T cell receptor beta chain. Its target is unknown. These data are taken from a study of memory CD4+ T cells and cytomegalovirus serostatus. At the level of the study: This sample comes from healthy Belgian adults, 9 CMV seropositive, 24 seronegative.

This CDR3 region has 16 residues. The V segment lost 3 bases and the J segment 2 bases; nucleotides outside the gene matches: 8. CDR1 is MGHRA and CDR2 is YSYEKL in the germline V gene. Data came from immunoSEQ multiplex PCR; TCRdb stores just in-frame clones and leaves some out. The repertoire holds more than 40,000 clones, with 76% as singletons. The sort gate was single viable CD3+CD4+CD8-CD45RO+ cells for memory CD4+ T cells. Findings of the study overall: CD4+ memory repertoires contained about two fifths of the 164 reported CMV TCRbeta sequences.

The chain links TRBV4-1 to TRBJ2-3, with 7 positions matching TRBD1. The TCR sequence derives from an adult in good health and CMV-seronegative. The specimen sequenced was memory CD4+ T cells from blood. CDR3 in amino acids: CASSQVQGINTDTQYF. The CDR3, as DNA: TGCGCCAGCAGCCAGGTACAGGGGATTAACACAGATACGCAGTATTTT.